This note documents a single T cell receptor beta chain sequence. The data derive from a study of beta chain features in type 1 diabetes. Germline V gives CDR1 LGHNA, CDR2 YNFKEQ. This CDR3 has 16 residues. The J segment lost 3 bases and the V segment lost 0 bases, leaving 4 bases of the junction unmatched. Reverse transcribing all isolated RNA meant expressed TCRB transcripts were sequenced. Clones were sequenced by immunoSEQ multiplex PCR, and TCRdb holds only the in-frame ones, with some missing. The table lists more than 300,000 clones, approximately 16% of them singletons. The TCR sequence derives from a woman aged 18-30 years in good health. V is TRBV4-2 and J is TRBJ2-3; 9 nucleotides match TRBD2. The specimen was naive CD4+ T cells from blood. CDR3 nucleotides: TGTGCCAGCAGCCAAGAACTAGCGGGTATAACAGATACGCAGTATTTT. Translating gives CASSQELAGITDTQYF.